The clone carrying this T cell receptor (beta chain) came up many times. The source of the blood RNA was unsorted whole blood, and germline DNA was extracted as well. These data are taken from a study of tumor-infiltrating lymphocytes in primary liver carcinoma. Overall study: Patients diagnosed with primary liver carcinoma received treatment through surgical resection.

With roughly 0.5 ug total RNA as template and a constant-region primer, TCR beta cDNA was made. It was through three nested multiplex PCR rounds of slightly modified ARM-PCR that TCR beta libraries arose. In the first two PCR rounds, TRBV1-TRBV30 forward primers were paired with a C-beta reverse primer, and each round lasted roughly 9 cycles. One entry per CDR3 protein, called by TCRdb with MiXCR from the multiplex PCR reads. The repertoire has about 200,000 distinct CDR3 sequences, less than 75% of them found once; the top ten carry 5.5% to 9%. This CDR3 spans 13 amino acids. CDR1 and CDR2 (germline): SGHDT, YYEEEE. Germline trimming cut 4 bases from V and 4 bases from J; bases unmatched to any gene: 4.

J is TRBJ1-1 and V is TRBV5-6, with 7 bases fitting TRBD1. The sequencing input was peripheral blood. The source is an older woman with primary liver carcinoma and hepatitis B virus infection. The DNA for the CDR3 is TGTGCCAGCAGCCAAGGGGGCCCCACTGAAGCTTTCTTT. It codes for CASSQGGPTEAFF.